This T cell receptor beta chain was recovered during a study of blood T cell repertoires in COVID-19. The wider study: The samples span acute and convalescent COVID-19 from the United States, Italy and Spain.

This CDR3 comprises 14 residues. Looked up from germline, CDR1 is SGHAT and CDR2 is FQNNGV. Between the trimmed V and J ends, which lost 5 bases and 4 bases, there was a span of 12 bases. The assay was immunoSEQ multiplex PCR, and TCRdb's table has in-frame clones only and misses some. In the table there are under 150,000 clones, over 75% of which are singletons. This TCR derives from a man aged 45 to 65 with acute or convalescent COVID-19. Sequencing input: peripheral blood. This chain links TRBV11-2 with TRBJ2-1; D remains ambiguous. CDR3 nucleotide sequence: TGTGCCAGCAGCCAAGACCAGGTATACAATGAGCAGTTCTTC. It codes for CASSQDQVYNEQFF.